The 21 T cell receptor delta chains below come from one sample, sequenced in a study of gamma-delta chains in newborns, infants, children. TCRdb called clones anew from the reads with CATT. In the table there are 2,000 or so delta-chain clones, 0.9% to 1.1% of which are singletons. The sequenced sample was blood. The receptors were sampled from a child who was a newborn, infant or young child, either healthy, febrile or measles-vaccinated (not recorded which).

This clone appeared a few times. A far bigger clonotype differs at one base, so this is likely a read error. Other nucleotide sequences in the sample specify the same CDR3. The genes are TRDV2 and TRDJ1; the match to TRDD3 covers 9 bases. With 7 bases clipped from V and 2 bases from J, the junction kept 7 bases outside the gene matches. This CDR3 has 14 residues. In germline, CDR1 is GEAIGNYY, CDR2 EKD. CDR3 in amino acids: CACDPLGDTDKLIF. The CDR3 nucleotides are TGTGCCTGCGATCCGCTGGGGGATACCGATAAACTCATCTTT.

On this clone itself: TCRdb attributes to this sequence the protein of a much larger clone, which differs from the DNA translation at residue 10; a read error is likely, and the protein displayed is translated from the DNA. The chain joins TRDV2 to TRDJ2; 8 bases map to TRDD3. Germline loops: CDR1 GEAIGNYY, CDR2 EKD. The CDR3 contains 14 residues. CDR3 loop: CACDTWGMTTQLFF. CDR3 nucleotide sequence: TGTGCCTGTGACACCTGGGGGATGACAACACAACTCTTCTTT.

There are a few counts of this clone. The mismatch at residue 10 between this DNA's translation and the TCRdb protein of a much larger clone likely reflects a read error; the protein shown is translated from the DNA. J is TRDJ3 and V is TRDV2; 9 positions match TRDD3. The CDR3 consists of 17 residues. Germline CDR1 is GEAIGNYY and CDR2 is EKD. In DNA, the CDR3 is TGTGCCTGTGATCACTGGGGGAGCTCCTGCGACACCCGACAGATGTTTTTC. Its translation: CACDHWGSSCDTRQMFF.

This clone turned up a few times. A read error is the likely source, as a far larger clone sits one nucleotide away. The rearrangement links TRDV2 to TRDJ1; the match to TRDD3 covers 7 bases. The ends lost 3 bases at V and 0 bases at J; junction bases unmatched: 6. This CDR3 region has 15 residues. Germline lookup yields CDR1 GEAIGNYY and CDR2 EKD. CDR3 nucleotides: TGTGCCTGTGACGTACTGGGGCTGTACACCGATAAACTCATCTTT. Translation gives CACDVLGLYTDKLIF.

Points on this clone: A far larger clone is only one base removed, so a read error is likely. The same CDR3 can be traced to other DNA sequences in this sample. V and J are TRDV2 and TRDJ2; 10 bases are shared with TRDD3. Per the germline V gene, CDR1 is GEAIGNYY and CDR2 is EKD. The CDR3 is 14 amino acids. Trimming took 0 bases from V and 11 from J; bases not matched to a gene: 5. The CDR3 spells CACDTLLGDAQLFF. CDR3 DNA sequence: TGTGCCTGTGACACCTTACTGGGGGATGCGCAACTCTTCTTT.

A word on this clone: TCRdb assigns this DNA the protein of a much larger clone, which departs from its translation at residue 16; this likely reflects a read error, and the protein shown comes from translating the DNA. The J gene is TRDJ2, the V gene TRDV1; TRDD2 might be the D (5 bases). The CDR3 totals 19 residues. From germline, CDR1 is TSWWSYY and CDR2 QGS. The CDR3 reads CALGDRTSPYGPLTARLFF. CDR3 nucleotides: TGTGCTCTTGGGGACCGAACTTCCCCTTACGGTCCCTTGACAGCACGACTCTTCTTT.

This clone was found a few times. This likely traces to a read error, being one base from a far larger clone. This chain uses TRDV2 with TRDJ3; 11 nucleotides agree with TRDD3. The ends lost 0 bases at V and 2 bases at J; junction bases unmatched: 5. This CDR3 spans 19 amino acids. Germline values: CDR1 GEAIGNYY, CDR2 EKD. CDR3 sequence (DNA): TGTGCCTGTGACACCGTACTGGGGGATAGCCCCTGGGACACCCGACAGATGTTTTTC. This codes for CACDTVLGDSPWDTRQMFF.

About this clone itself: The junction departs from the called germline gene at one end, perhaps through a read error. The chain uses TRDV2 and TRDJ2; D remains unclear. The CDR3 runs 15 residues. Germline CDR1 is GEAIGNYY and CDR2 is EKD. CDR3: CACDRLRESTTQPFF. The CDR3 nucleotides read TGTGCCTGTGACAGGTTAAGGGAATCGACAACACAACCCTTCTTT.

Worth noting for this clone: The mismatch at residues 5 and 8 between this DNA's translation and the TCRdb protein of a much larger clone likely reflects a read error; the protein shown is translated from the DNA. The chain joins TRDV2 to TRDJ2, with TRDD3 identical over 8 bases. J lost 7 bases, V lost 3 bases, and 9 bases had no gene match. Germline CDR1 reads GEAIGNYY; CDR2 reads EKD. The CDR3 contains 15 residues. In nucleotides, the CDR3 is TGTGCCTGTGACGCCTGGGGGACACGAGGAGCACAACTCTTCTTT. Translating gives CACDAWGTRGAQLFF.

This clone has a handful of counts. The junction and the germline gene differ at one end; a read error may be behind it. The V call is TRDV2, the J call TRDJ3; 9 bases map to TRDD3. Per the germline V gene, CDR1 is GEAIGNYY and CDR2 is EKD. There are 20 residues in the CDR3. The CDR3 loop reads CACDTGLLGESSWDTRQIFF. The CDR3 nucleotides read TGTGCCTGTGACACCGGCCTACTGGGGGAGAGCTCCTGGGACACCCGACAGATATTTTTC.

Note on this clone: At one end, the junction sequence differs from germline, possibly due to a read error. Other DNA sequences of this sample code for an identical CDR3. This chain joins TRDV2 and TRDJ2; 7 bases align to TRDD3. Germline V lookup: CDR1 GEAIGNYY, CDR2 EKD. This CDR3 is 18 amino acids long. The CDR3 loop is CACATRGRGGIPTAQLFF. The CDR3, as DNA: TGTGCCTGTGCCACACGGGGACGAGGGGGGATCCCAACAGCACAACTCTTTTTT.

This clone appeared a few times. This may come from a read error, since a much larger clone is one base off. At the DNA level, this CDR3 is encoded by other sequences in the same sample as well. This CDR3 is CACDTAGDPSSWDTRQMFF. The CDR3 DNA reads as TGTGCCTGTGACACCGCAGGAGACCCGAGCTCCTGGGACACCCGACAGATGTTTTTC. V and J are TRDV2 and TRDJ3; D remains ambiguous. Trimming stripped 0 bases from V and 0 bases from J, with 14 bases between. Germline V gene sequence: CDR1 GEAIGNYY, CDR2 EKD. The CDR3 loop spans 19 amino acids.

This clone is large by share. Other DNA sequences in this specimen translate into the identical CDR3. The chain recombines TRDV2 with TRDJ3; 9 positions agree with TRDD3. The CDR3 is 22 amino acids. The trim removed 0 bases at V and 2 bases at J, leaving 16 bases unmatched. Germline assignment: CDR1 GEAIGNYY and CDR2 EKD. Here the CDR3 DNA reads TGTGCCTGTGACACCGATAAGGGTCGCCCTGGGGGATCTCCCTGGGACACCCGACAGATGTTTTTC. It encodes CACDTDKGRPGGSPWDTRQMFF.

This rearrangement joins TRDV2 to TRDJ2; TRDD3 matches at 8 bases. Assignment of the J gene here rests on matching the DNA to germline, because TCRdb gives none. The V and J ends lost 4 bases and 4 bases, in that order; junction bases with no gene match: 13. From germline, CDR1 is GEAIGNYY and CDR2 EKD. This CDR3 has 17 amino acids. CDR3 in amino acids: CACDRLGGIEKTAQLFF. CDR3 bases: TGTGCCTGTGATCGACTGGGGGGTATAGAAAAGACAGCACAACTCTTCTTT.

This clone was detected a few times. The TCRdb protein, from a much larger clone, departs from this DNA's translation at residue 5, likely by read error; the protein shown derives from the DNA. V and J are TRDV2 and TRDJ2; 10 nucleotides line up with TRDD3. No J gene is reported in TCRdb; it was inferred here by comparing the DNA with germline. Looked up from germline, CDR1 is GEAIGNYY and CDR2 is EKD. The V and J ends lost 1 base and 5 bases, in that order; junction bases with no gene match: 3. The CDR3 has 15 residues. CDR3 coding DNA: TGTGCCTGTGACACGTTACTGGGGGATACAGCACAACTCTTCTTT. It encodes CACDTLLGDTAQLFF.

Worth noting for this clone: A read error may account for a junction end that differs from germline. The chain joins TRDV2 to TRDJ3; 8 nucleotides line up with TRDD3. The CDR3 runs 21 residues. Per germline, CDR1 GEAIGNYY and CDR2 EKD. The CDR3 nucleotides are TGTGCCTGTGACACCGTACTGAGGGATACGCGTAGCTCCTGGGACACCCGACAGGTGTTTTTC. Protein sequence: CACDTVLRDTRSSWDTRQVFF.

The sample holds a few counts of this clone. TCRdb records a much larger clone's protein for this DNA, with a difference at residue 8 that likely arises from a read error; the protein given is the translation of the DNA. For the CDR3, the DNA is TGTGCCTGTGACCTGGTAGGGGGCCGGACAGCACAACTCTTCTTT. It encodes CACDLVGGRTAQLFF. The rearrangement links TRDV2 to TRDJ2; D might be TRDD3 (5 bases). CDR1 and CDR2 from the germline V gene are GEAIGNYY and EKD. The CDR3 consists of 15 residues. Trimming took 3 bases from V and 4 from J, leaving 14 bases between them.

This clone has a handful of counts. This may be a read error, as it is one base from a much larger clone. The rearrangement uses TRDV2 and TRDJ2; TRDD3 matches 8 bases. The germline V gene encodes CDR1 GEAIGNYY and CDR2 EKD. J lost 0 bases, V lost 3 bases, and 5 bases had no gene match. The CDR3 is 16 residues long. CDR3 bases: TGTGCCTGTGACGCGGTGGGGGATGCTTTGACAGCACAACTCTTCTTT. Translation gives CACDAVGDALTAQLFF.

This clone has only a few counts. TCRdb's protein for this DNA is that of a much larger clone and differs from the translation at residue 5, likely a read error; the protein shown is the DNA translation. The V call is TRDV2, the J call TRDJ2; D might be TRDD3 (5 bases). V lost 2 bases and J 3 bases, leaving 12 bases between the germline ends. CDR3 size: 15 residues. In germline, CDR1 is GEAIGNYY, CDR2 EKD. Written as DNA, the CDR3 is TGTGCCTGTGACATCTTGGGGCCCCTGACAGCACAACTCTTCTTT. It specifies CACDILGPLTAQLFF.

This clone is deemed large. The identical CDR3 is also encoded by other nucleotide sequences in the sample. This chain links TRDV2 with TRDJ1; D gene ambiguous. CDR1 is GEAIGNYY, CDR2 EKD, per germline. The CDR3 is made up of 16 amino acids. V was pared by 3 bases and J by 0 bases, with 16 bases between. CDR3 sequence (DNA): TGTGCCTGTGACGCCCTCTCTCCCCTGTACACCGATAAACTCATCTTT. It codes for CACDALSPLYTDKLIF.

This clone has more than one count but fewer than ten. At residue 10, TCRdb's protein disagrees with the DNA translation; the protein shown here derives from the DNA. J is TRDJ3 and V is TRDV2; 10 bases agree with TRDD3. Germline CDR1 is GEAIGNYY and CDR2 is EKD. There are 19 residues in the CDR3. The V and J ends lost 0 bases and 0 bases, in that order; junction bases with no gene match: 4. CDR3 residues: CACDTLGDSVSWDTRQMFF. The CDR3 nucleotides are TGTGCCTGTGACACCCTGGGGGATAGTGTCTCCTGGGACACCCGACAGATGTTTTTC.